These 8 T cell receptor beta chains came from one sample sequenced in a study of T cell responses to AZD1222 COVID-19 vaccine. Clones were sequenced by immunoSEQ multiplex PCR, and TCRdb holds only the in-frame ones, with some missing. Of about 150,000 clones listed, about nine tenths were seen once; the top ten hold roughly 9.1%. The material sequenced was peripheral blood, taken 28 days after the second AZD1222 dose. The receptors come from an adult who received the AZD1222 COVID-19 vaccine.

The V call is TRBV5-1, the J call TRBJ2-1, with TRBD1 as a possible D gene (6 bases). The CDR3 spans 14 residues. From germline, CDR1 is SGHRS and CDR2 YFSETQ. With 3 bases removed from V and 4 bases from J, the gap between germline ends came to 11 bases. The chain's CDR3 is CASSSRQAYNEQFF. In DNA form, the CDR3 reads TGCGCCAGCAGCTCCAGACAGGCTTACAATGAGCAGTTCTTC. Complete variable domain (other parts from reference TRBV5-1 and TRBJ2-1): KAGVTQTPRYLIKTRGQQVTLSCSPISGHRSVSWYQQTPGQGLQFLFEYFSETQRNKGNFPGRFSGRQFSNSRSEMNVSTLELGDSALYLCASSSRQAYNEQFFGPGTRLTVL.

The J gene is TRBJ1-2, the V gene TRBV5-1, with a possible D match to TRBD1 (5 bases). This CDR3 region has 14 residues. Trimming took off 4 bases at V and 4 bases at J, with 14 bases between the two ends. Germline values: CDR1 SGHRS, CDR2 YFSETQ. The CDR3 loop reads CASSRTGDSYGYTF. As DNA, the CDR3 is TGCGCCAGCAGCCGAACGGGGGATAGCTATGGCTACACCTTC.

V gene TRBV19 combines with J gene TRBJ2-5; D may match TRBD1 or TRBD2 (5 bases each). The ends were cut back, 6 bases at V and 3 bases at J, with 11 bases in the middle. CDR1 LNHDA and CDR2 SQIVND come from the germline V gene (reference sequence). This CDR3 region has 13 residues. CDR3: CASSSGTEETQYF. The CDR3, as DNA: TGTGCCAGTAGCTCCGGGACGGAAGAGACCCAGTACTTC. Complete variable domain (other parts from reference TRBV19 and TRBJ2-5): DGGITQSPKYLFRKEGQNVTLSCEQNLNHDAMYWYRQDPGQGLRLIYYSQIVNDFQKGDIAEGYSVSREKKESFPLTVTSAQKNPTAFYLCASSSGTEETQYFGPGTRLLVL.

The chain uses TRBV6-4 and TRBJ2-2; possibly TRBD1 for D (6 bases). V was pared by 5 bases and J by 4 bases, with 8 bases between. CDR3 size: 13 residues. Germline V lookup: CDR1 MRHNA, CDR2 SNTAGT. This CDR3 reads CASSPRGTGELFF. CDR3 in DNA: TGTGCCAGCAGTCCCAGGGGCACCGGGGAGCTGTTTTTT.

The CDR3 nucleotides are TGTGCCAGCAGCGCCCAGCCGGGCTCTGGAAACACCATATATTTT. Translated, it gives CASSAQPGSGNTIYF. The V call is TRBV9, the J call TRBJ1-3; D is unresolved. The germline V and J ends were trimmed by 3 bases and 0 bases, with 10 bases remaining between them. There are 15 residues in the CDR3. Germline V CDR1 and CDR2: SGDLS, YYNGEE.

This chain connects TRBV5-1 to TRBJ1-2; 7 bases fit TRBD1. Trimming cost V 4 bases and J 3 bases; bases outside gene matches: 3. The germline V gene encodes CDR1 SGHRS and CDR2 YFSETQ. The CDR3 is made up of 13 amino acids. The CDR3 bases are TGCGCCAGCAGCCTTGGGACAGACTATGGCTACACCTTC. Translating gives CASSLGTDYGYTF.

This clone was observed at least ten times. The chain is built from TRBV11-3 and TRBJ2-1, with D perhaps matching TRBD1 or TRBD2 (5 bases each). The CDR3 loop spans 14 amino acids. V lost 2 bases and J lost 4, with 9 bases in between. Germline-derived CDR1 and CDR2 are SGHNT and YENEEA. The CDR3 DNA is TGTGCCAGCAGCTTAACCGGGGCTTACAATGAGCAGTTCTTC. This gives the protein CASSLTGAYNEQFF.

This chain links TRBV5-1 with TRBJ2-2; TRBD1 is a possible D gene (6 bases). The V gene lost 4 bases and the J gene lost 0 bases, with 13 bases spanning the gap. There are 16 residues in the CDR3. Germline V CDR1 and CDR2: SGHRS, YFSETQ. The CDR3 bases are TGCGCCAGCAGCCTTGCGGACAGATCGAACACCGGGGAGCTGTTTTTT. Protein: CASSLADRSNTGELFF.